These T cell receptor beta chains were read from a single sample in a study of identifying expanded T cells in peripheral blood. TCRdb's copy holds only in-frame clones and misses some; the assay was immunoSEQ multiplex PCR. The sample consists of tens of thousands of clones, around 90% of them appearing once. Sample: blood. The receptors shown here come from a person aged 18 to 70 in good health. Each CDR3 is given with its conserved first and last residue. A D gene is named only where the DNA matches it firmly. Only some rows state a clone size, as once, few, many or a class for expanded clones.

CDR3 length	D gene	V gene	clone size	J gene	CDR3 protein	CDR3 DNA
14	.	TRBV5-4	.	TRBJ2-1	CASSLGNQNNEQFF	TGTGCCAGCAGCTTAGGGAACCAAAACAATGAGCAGTTCTTC
17	TRBD2	TRBV7-9	.	TRBJ2-5	CASSNKRPGLAKETQYF	TGTGCCAGCAGCAACAAACGCCCGGGACTAGCGAAAGAGACCCAGTACTTC
15	.	TRBV18	.	TRBJ1-1	CASSLSGQPNTEAFF	TGTGCCAGCTCCCTCTCGGGCCAGCCGAACACTGAAGCTTTCTTT
15	.	TRBV19	.	TRBJ1-2	CASSITPRWAYGYTF	TGTGCCAGTAGTATAACCCCCAGGTGGGCCTATGGCTACACCTTC
14	.	TRBV7-2	.	TRBJ2-7	CASSLGGGLYEQYF	TGTGCCAGCAGCTTAGGCGGGGGCTTATACGAGCAGTACTTC
15	TRBD2	TRBV5-8	.	TRBJ2-1	CASSPGLAFGNEQFF	TGTGCCAGCAGCCCGGGACTAGCGTTCGGGAATGAGCAGTTCTTC
15	.	TRBV30	.	TRBJ1-2	CAWRPSGPRNYGYTF	TGTGCCTGGAGACCTTCGGGCCCTCGGAACTATGGCTACACCTTC
19	TRBD2	TRBV19	.	TRBJ2-1	CASSIDLGTSGGVYNEQFF	TGTGCCAGTAGTATAGATTTGGGGACTAGCGGGGGTGTCTACAATGAGCAGTTCTTC
15	.	TRBV11-2	.	TRBJ1-3	CASSLVWGSGNTIYF	TGTGCCAGCAGCTTAGTCTGGGGATCTGGAAACACCATATATTTT
15	.	TRBV19	.	TRBJ1-1	CASSMGRASNTEAFF	TGTGCCAGTAGTATGGGCAGGGCCTCGAACACTGAAGCTTTCTTT
16	TRBD2	TRBV7-9	.	TRBJ2-7	CASSLYGSGSSYEQYF	TGTGCCAGCAGCTTATATGGTAGCGGGAGCTCCTACGAGCAGTACTTC
15	.	TRBV4-1	.	TRBJ1-1	CASSQSPGVNTEAFF	TGCGCCAGCAGCCAGAGCCCGGGGGTGAACACTGAAGCTTTCTTT
13	TRBD1	TRBV5-4	.	TRBJ1-2	CASSSPTGAGYTF	TGTGCCAGCAGCTCACCAACAGGGGCTGGCTACACCTTC
14	.	TRBV6-6	.	TRBJ1-1	CASSYGESNTEAFF	TGTGCCAGCAGTTACGGGGAGTCGAACACTGAAGCTTTCTTT
15	.	TRBV11-3	once	TRBJ1-2	CASSLMDILSRGYTF	TGTGCCAGCAGCTTAATGGACATACTCTCTCGGGGCTACACCTTC
13	.	TRBV2	once	TRBJ1-2	CASSERISYGYTF	TGTGCCAGCAGTGAACGTATAAGTTATGGCTACACCTTC
16	.	TRBV5-3	.	TRBJ1-5	CARSLDWGRGVQPQHF	TGTGCCAGAAGCTTGGATTGGGGACGGGGGGTTCAGCCCCAGCATTTT
16	.	TRBV5-5	.	TRBJ1-5	CASSLAGQGRYQPQHF	TGTGCCAGCAGCTTGGCCGGGCAGGGTAGGTATCAGCCCCAGCATTTT
15	.	TRBV29-1	.	TRBJ2-1	CSVDQGWQVNNEQFF	TGCAGCGTTGATCAAGGCTGGCAGGTAAACAATGAGCAGTTCTTC
16	TRBD2	TRBV5-8	.	TRBJ2-3	CASSLGTSGITDTQYF	TGTGCCAGCAGCTTGGGGACTAGCGGGATCACAGATACGCAGTATTTT
14	.	TRBV7-7	.	TRBJ2-1	CASSQGGTHNEQFF	TGTGCCAGCAGCCAAGGAGGGACACACAATGAGCAGTTCTTC
16	.	TRBV18	.	TRBJ2-3	CASSPFASGSTDTQYF	TGTGCCAGCTCACCGTTTGCCAGCGGGAGCACAGATACGCAGTATTTT
15	.	TRBV21-1	.	TRBJ1-4	CASSPPRGSKEKLFF	TGTGCCAGCAGCCCCCCGCGGGGATCCAAGGAAAAACTGTTTTTT
16	.	TRBV18	once	TRBJ1-1	CASSPLLAGSRGEAFF	TGTGCCAGCTCACCACTTCTCGCCGGGTCCCGAGGTGAAGCTTTCTTT
14	TRBD1	TRBV4-3	.	TRBJ1-1	CASSQDQGGTEAFF	TGCGCCAGCAGCCAAGACCAGGGGGGGACTGAAGCTTTCTTT
16	TRBD1	TRBV5-1	.	TRBJ2-7	CASSLVGETGGDFPYF	TGCGCCAGCAGCTTGGTAGGCGAGACAGGGGGCGATTTTCCGTACTTC
13	.	TRBV5-1	.	TRBJ1-2	CASSLKDKYGYTF	TGCGCCAGCAGCTTGAAGGATAAGTATGGCTACACCTTC
13	.	TRBV7-9	.	TRBJ2-2	CASSPDHTGELFF	TGTGCCAGCAGCCCGGACCACACCGGGGAGCTGTTTTTT
14	TRBD1	TRBV6-5	.	TRBJ2-7	CASSYGRGPYEQYF	TGTGCCAGCAGTTACGGCAGGGGGCCCTACGAGCAGTACTTC
17	.	TRBV18	.	TRBJ1-1	CASSPLEAGTPNTEAFF	TGTGCCAGCTCACCACTGGAGGCCGGGACACCCAACACTGAAGCTTTCTTT
14	.	TRBV11-2	.	TRBJ1-2	CASSLGGSSYGYTF	TGTGCCAGCAGCTTGGGGGGATCCTCCTATGGCTACACCTTC
15	.	TRBV25-1	.	TRBJ2-1	CASSDPADSYNEQFF	TGTGCCAGCAGTGACCCGGCAGATTCCTACAATGAGCAGTTCTTC
13	.	TRBV9	.	TRBJ2-1	CASSAISYNEQFF	TGTGCCAGCAGCGCCATATCCTACAATGAGCAGTTCTTC
13	.	TRBV7-9	few	TRBJ1-6	CASSYHGPSPLHF	TGTGCCAGCAGCTATCACGGCCCCTCACCCCTCCACTTT
17	TRBD1	TRBV10-2	.	TRBJ1-4	CASRDGQGSPTNEKLFF	TGCGCCAGCAGAGACGGACAGGGGTCCCCAACTAATGAAAAACTGTTTTTT
15	.	TRBV30	few	TRBJ1-1	CAWSLPKTGNTEAFF	TGTGCCTGGAGTTTACCAAAAACGGGCAACACTGAAGCTTTCTTT